Each of the 11 T cell receptor beta chains below was sequenced from the same sample in a study of beta chain features in type 1 diabetes. Reverse transcription of all isolated RNA meant that expressed TCRB transcripts were sequenced. The repertoire was sequenced with immunoSEQ multiplex PCR; TCRdb's copy has only in-frame clones and lacks some. The table records 630,000 or so clones, around 15% of them present only once. Points from the study as a whole: Among all four CD4+ subsets, Type 1 diabetes patients had TCRB CDR3s that were moderately but significantly shorter.

For these TCRs, the target antigens are not known. Sequenced material: naive CD4+ T cells from blood. The receptors come from a young man with type 1 diabetes.

This clone has a handful of counts. The V and J genes are TRBV28 and TRBJ2-7; D is possibly TRBD1 (6 bases). The CDR3 is 13 amino acids. V was clipped by 1 base and J by 10 bases, with 14 bases between them. CDR1 and CDR2 from the germline V gene are MDHEN and SYDVKM. The CDR3 nucleotides are TGTGCCAGCAGTTTATCCGGCAGGGGAGATCAGTACTTC. Protein product: CASSLSGRGDQYF.

With respect to this clone: The identical CDR3 is also encoded by other nucleotide sequences in the sample. The chain uses TRBV7-9 and TRBJ2-1; D possibly corresponds to TRBD2 (6 bases). CDR1 is SEHNR, CDR2 FQNEAQ, per germline (reference sequence). Between the trimmed V and J ends, which lost 1 base and 4 bases, there was a span of 14 bases. The CDR3 runs to 16 residues. The CDR3 reads CASSLGAGRTYNEQFF. DNA for the CDR3: TGTGCCAGCAGCTTAGGTGCGGGACGGACGTACAATGAGCAGTTCTTC.

This clone turned up a few times. The J gene is TRBJ1-5, the V gene TRBV7-9, with no clear D. Deletions cut 3 bases from V and 5 bases from J, with 8 bases between. CDR1 and CDR2 (germline): SEHNR, FQNEAQ (reference sequence). CDR3 length: 13 residues. This CDR3 is CASSLQIDQPQHF. CDR3 DNA: TGTGCCAGCAGCTTGCAGATAGATCAGCCCCAGCATTTT.

This clone has a handful of counts. This chain joins TRBV7-6 and TRBJ2-7; D gene ambiguous. V dropped 1 base and J dropped 2 bases, with 12 bases sitting between them. CDR1 and CDR2 (germline): SGHVS, FNYEAQ. The CDR3 is made up of 15 amino acids. The CDR3 loop reads CASSLGGSPAYEQYF. For the CDR3, the DNA is TGTGCCAGCAGCTTAGGAGGATCTCCTGCCTACGAGCAGTACTTC.

This chain connects TRBV29-1 to TRBJ1-2, with D perhaps matching TRBD1 (6 bases). V was pared by 7 bases and J by 8 bases, with 8 bases between. The CDR3 is 9 amino acids. Per germline, CDR1 SQVTM and CDR2 ANQGSEA. CDR3: CSADRGYTF. CDR3 bases: TGCAGCGCTGACAGGGGCTACACCTTC.

This clone turned up a few times. The sample carries other DNA sequences with the same CDR3. The chain is built from TRBV10-3 and TRBJ1-1; unclear D gene. Trimming shortened V by 3 bases and J by 5 bases, and 7 bases separated the two germline ends. The CDR3 consists of 12 residues. Germline loops: CDR1 ENHRY, CDR2 SYGVKD. The CDR3 bases are TGTGCCATCAGTGATCGGGAAACTGAAGCTTTCTTT. Its translation is CAISDRETEAFF.

The DNA of the CDR3 is TGTGCCAGCTCACCATGGACAGGGTCTGATAGCTACACCTTC. Protein sequence: CASSPWTGSDSYTF. V gene TRBV18 combines with J gene TRBJ1-2, with TRBD1 identical over 8 bases. CDR1 is KGHSH, CDR2 LQKENI, per germline. V trimming: 2 bases; J trimming: 9 bases; junction bases outside the gene matches: 8. This CDR3 comprises 14 residues.

The CDR3, as DNA: TGTGCCAGCAGCTGGGGGACCTACAATGAGCAGTTCTTC. It specifies CASSWGTYNEQFF. The V call is TRBV7-2, the J call TRBJ2-1; either TRBD1 or TRBD2 may fit D (5 bases each). The CDR3 has 13 amino acids. Trimming cost V 4 bases and J 2 bases, with 6 bases left between them. Per the germline V gene, CDR1 is SGHTA and CDR2 is FQGNSA.

This clone was seen a handful of times. This chain joins TRBV25-1 and TRBJ2-3, with a possible D match to TRBD2 (5 bases). Germline CDR1 MGHDK, CDR2 SYGVNS. V was pared by 4 bases and J by 1 base, with 15 bases between. The CDR3 runs 16 residues. The DNA for the CDR3 is TGTGCCAGCAGTGCCTCGTTGAACGGGGGCACAGATACGCAGTATTTT. This gives the protein CASSASLNGGTDTQYF.

This clone has just a few counts. Other DNA sequences in this specimen translate into the identical CDR3. The rearrangement joins TRBV30 to TRBJ1-5; D not certain. V lost 2 bases and J lost 2, with 7 bases in between. The CDR3 covers 13 residues. From germline, CDR1 is GTSNPN and CDR2 SVGIG (reference sequence). This CDR3 is CAWSPLGNQPQHF. The CDR3 DNA reads TGTGCCTGGAGTCCTTTAGGCAATCAGCCCCAGCATTTT.

The chain recombines TRBV30 with TRBJ1-2, with TRBD1 identical over 7 bases. This CDR3 contains 14 residues. The V gene end was trimmed by 2 bases and the J gene end by 4 bases; junction bases not matched to a gene: 7. CDR1 GTSNPN and CDR2 SVGIG come from the germline V gene (reference sequence). The CDR3, as DNA: TGTGCCTGGAGTTTCACAGGGGTGGGCTATGGCTACACCTTC. It yields the protein CAWSFTGVGYGYTF. Variable domain in full (rest from reference TRBV30 and TRBJ1-2): SQTIHQWPATLVQPVGSPLSLECTVEGTSNPNLYWYRQAAGRGLQLLFYSVGIGQISSEVPQNLSASRPQDRQFILSSKKLLLSDSGFYLCAWSFTGVGYGYTFGSGTRLTVV.